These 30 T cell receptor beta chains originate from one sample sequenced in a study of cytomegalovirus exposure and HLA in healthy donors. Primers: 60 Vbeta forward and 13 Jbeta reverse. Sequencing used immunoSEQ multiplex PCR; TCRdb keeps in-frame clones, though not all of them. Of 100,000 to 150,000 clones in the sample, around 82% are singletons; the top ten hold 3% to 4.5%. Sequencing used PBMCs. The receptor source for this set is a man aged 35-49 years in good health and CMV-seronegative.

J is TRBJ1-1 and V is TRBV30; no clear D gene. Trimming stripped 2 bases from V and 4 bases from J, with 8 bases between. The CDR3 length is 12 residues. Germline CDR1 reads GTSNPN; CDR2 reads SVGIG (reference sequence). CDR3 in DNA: TGTGCCTGGAGTATCTTCGGCACTGAAGCTTTCTTT. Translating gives CAWSIFGTEAFF.

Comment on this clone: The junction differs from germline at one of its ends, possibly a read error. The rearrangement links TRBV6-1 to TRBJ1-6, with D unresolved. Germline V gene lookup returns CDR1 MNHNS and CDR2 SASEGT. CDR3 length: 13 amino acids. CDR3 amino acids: CASSSTENSSLHF. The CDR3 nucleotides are TGTGCCAGCAGTTCCACAGAGAATTCATCCCTCCACTTT.

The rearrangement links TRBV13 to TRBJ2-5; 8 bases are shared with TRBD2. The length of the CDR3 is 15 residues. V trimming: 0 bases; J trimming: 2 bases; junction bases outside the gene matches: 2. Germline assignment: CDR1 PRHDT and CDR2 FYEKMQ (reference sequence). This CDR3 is CASSLGRGGQETQYF. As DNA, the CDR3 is TGTGCCAGCAGCTTAGGTCGGGGGGGTCAAGAGACCCAGTACTTC.

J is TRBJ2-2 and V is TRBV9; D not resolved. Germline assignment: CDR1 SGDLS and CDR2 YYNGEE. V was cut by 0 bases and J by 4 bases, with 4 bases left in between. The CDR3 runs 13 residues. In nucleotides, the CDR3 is TGTGCCAGCAGCGTAGGGAGCACCGGGGAGCTGTTTTTT. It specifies CASSVGSTGELFF.

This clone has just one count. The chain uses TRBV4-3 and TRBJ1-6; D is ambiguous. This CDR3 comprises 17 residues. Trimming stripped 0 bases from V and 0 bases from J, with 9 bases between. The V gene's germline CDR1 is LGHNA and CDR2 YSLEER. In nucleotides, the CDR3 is TGCGCCAGCAGCCAAGAGTACGAGAGCTCCTATAATTCACCCCTCCACTTT. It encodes CASSQEYESSYNSPLHF.

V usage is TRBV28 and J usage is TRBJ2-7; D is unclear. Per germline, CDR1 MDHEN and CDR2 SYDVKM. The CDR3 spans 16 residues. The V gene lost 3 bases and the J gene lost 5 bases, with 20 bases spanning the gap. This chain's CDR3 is CASSLEIRVQGHEQYF. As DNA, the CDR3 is TGTGCCAGCAGTTTGGAGATCCGGGTCCAAGGCCACGAGCAGTACTTC.

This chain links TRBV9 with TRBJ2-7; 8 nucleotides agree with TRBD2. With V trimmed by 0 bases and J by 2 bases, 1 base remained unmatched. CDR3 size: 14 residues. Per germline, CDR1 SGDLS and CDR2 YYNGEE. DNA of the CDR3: TGTGCCAGCAGCGTAGGGGGACTAGCCTACGAGCAGTACTTC. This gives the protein CASSVGGLAYEQYF.

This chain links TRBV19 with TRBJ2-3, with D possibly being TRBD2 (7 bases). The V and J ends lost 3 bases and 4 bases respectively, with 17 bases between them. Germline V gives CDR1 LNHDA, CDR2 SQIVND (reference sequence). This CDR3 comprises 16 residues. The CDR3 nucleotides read TGTGCCAGTAGTATTGGCGGGGGCGTAGGGGCAGATACGCAGTATTTT. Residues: CASSIGGGVGADTQYF. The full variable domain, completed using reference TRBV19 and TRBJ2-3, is DGGITQSPKYLFRKEGQNVTLSCEQNLNHDAMYWYRQDPGQGLRLIYYSQIVNDFQKGDIAEGYSVSREKKESFPLTVTSAQKNPTAFYLCASSIGGGVGADTQYFGPGTRLTVL.

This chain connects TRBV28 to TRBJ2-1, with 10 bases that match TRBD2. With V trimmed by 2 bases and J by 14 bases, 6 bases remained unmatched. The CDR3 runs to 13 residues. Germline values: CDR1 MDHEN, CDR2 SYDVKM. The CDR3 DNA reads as TGTGCCAGCAGTTTAACTAGCGGGGAGTTAGAGTTCTTC. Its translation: CASSLTSGELEFF.

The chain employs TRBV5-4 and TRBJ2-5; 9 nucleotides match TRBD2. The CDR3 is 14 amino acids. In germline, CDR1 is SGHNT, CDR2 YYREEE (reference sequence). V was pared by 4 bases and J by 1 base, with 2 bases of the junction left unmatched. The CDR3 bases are TGTGCCAGCAGCCGGACTAGCGCCCAAGAGACCCAGTACTTC. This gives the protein CASSRTSAQETQYF.

The CDR3 DNA is TGCGCCAGCAGCTTGGCCACGAACACCGGGGAGCTGTTTTTT. As protein: CASSLATNTGELFF. V is TRBV5-1 and J is TRBJ2-2; D gene ambiguous. V shed 0 bases and J shed 0 bases, with 3 bases lying between them. The CDR3 runs 14 residues. CDR1 SGHRS and CDR2 YFSETQ come from the germline V gene.

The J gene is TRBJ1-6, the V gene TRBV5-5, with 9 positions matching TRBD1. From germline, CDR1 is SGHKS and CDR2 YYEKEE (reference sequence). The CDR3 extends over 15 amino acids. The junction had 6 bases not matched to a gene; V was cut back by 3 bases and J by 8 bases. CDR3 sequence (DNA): TGTGCCAGCAGCTCAACAGGGGGCAATTATTCACCCCTCCACTTT. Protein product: CASSSTGGNYSPLHF.

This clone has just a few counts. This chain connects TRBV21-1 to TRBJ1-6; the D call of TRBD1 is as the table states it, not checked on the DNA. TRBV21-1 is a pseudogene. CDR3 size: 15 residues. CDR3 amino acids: CASSFPPGQRIPLHF. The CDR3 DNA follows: TGTGCCAGCAGCTTCCCTCCGGGACAGAGAATTCCCCTCCACTTT.

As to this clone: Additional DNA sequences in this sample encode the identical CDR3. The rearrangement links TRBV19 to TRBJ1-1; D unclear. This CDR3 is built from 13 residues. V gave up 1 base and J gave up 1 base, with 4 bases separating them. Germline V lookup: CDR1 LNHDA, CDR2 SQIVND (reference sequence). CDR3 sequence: CASSIGRNTEAFF. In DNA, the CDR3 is TGTGCCAGTAGTATAGGCAGGAACACTGAAGCTTTCTTT.

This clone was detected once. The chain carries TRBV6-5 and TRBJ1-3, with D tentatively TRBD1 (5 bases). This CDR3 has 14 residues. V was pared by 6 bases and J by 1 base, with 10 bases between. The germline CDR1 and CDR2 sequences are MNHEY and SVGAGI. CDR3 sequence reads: CASSDGGSGNTIYF. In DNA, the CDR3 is TGTGCCAGCAGCGACGGGGGGTCTGGAAACACCATATATTTT.

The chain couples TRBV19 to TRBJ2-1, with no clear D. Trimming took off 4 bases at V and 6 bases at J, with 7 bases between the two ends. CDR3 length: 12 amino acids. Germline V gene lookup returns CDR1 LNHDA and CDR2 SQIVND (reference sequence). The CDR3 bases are TGTGCCAGTAGTACGGTCCTCAATGAGCAGTTCTTC. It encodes CASSTVLNEQFF.

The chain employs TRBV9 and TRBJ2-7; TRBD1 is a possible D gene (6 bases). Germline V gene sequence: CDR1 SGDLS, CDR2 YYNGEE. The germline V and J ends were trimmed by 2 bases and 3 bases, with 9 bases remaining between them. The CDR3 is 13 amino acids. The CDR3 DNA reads TGTGCCAGCAGCGTGGGGGCGTTCTACGAGCAGTACTTC. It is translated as CASSVGAFYEQYF.

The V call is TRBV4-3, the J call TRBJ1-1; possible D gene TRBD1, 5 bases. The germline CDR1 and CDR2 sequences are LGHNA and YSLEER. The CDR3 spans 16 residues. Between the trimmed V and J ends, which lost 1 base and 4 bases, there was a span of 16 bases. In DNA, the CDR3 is TGCGCCAGCAGCCAAGTTAGTTACAGGTCAAGCACTGAAGCTTTCTTT. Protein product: CASSQVSYRSSTEAFF.

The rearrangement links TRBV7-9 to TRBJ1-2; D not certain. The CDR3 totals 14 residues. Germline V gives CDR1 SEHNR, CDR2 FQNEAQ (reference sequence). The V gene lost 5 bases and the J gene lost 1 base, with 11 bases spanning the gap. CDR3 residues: CASSPPVLNYGYTF. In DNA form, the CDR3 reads TGTGCCAGCAGCCCCCCGGTCCTTAACTATGGCTACACCTTC.

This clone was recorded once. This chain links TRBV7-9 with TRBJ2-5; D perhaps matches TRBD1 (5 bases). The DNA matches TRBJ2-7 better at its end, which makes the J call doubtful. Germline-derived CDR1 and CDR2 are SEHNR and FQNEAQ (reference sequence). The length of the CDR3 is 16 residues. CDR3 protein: CASSPRAAQYPYEQYF. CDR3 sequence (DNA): TGTGCCAGCAGCCCCAGGGCAGCGCAGTACCCCTACGAGCAGTACTTC.

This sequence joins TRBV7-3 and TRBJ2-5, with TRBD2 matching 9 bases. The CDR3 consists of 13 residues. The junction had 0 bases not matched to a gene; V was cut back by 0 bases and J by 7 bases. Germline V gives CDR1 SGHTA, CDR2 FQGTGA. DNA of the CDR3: TGTGCCAGCAGCTTAACTAGCGGGGGGACCCAGTACTTC. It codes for CASSLTSGGTQYF. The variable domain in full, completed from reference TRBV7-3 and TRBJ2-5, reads GAGVSQTPSNKVTEKGKYVELRCDPISGHTALYWYRQSLGQGPEFLIYFQGTGAADDSGLPNDRFFAVRPEGSVSTLKIQRTERGDSAVYLCASSLTSGGTQYFGPGTRLLVL.

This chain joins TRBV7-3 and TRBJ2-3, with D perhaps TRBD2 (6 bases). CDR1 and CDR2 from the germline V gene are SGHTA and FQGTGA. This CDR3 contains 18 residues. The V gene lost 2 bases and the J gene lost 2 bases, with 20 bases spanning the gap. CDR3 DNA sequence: TGTGCCAGCAGCTTAGATGAGGGAGGACCCCGTGTCACAGATACGCAGTATTTT. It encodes CASSLDEGGPRVTDTQYF.

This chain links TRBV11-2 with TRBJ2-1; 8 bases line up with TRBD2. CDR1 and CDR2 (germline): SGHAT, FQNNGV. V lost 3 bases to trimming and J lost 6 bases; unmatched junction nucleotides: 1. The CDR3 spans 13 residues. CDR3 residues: CASSLSGGNEQFF. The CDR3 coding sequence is TGTGCCAGCAGCTTGAGCGGGGGCAATGAGCAGTTCTTC.

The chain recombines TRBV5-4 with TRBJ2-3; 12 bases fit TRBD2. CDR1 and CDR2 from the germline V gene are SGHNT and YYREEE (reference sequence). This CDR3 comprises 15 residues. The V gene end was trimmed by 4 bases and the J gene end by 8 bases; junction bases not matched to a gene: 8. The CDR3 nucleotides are TGTGCCAGCAGCCTAGCGGGGGGGCCTACCTCTACGCAGTATTTT. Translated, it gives CASSLAGGPTSTQYF.

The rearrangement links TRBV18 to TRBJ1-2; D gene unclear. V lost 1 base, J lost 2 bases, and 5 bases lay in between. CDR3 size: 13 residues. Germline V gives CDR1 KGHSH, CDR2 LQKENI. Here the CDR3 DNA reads TGTGCCAGCTCACCACTCAGAAACTATGGCTACACCTTC. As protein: CASSPLRNYGYTF.

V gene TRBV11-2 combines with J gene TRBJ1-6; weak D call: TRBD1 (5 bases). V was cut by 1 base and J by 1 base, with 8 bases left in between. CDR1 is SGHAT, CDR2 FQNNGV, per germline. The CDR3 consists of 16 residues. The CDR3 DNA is TGTGCCAGCAGCTTAGTGGAGGGGTCCTATAATTCACCCCTCCACTTT. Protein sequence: CASSLVEGSYNSPLHF.

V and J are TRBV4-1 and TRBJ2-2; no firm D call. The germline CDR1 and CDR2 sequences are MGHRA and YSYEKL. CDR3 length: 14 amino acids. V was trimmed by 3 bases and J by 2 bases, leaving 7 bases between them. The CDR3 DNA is TGCGCCAGCAGCCATCAGGATAACACCGGGGAGCTGTTTTTT. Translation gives CASSHQDNTGELFF.

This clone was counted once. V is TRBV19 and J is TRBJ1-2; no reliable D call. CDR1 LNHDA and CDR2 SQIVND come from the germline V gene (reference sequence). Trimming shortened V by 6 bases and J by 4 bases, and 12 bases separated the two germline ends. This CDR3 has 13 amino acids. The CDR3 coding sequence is TGTGCCAGTAGGCCGGGAATCCTCTATGGCTACACCTTC. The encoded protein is CASRPGILYGYTF.

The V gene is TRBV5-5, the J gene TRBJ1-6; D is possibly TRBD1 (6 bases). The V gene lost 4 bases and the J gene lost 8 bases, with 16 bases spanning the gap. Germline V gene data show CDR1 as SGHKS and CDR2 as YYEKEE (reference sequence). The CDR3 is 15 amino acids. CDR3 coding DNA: TGTGCCAGCAGCCCTGGCGGGGGGGGCTATTCACCCCTCCACTTT. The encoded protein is CASSPGGGGYSPLHF. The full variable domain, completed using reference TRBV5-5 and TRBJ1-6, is DAGVTQSPTHLIKTRGQQVTLRCSPISGHKSVSWYQQVLGQGPQFIFQYYEKEERGRGNFPDRFSARQFPNYSSELNVNALLLGDSALYLCASSPGGGGYSPLHFGNGTRLTVT.

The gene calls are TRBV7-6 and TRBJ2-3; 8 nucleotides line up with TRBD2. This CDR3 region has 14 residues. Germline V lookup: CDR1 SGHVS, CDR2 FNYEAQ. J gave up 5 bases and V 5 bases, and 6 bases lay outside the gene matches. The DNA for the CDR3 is TGTGCCAGCAGCCGTACGACTAGCGTAGATACGCAGTATTTT. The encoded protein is CASSRTTSVDTQYF.